A selection of T cell receptor beta chains follows, all from one sample in a study of cytomegalovirus exposure and HLA in healthy donors. The protocol was immunoSEQ multiplex PCR, while the TCRdb copy is restricted to in-frame clones and leaves out a portion. Among around 200,000 clones listed, about 80% were seen once. The sequencing input was PBMCs. The receptors come from a woman aged 18-35 years in good health and CMV-seropositive. Both conserved end residues are part of each CDR3. The D gene is left open where the match is weak. Size tells how often a clone was seen (once, few, many) or the class of an expanded clone, and some rows leave it out.

d_call clone_size j_call v_call cdr3_nt cdr3_aa
TRBD1 - TRBJ2-1 TRBV5-1 TGCGCCAGCAGCCCGGGACAGCTTAATGAGCAGTTCTTC CASSPGQLNEQFF
- - TRBJ1-3 TRBV9 TGTGCCAGCAGTTCTTCAGCGGGGGGTTACTCTGGAAACACCATATATTTT CASSSSAGGYSGNTIYF
- - TRBJ1-4 TRBV5-1 TGCGCCAGCAGGCGGGAAGCAACTAATGAAAAACTGTTTTTT CASRREATNEKLFF
- - TRBJ1-1 TRBV5-1 TGCGCCAGCAGCTTGGGGGCAGCGGGACCAAACACTGAAGCTTTCTTT CASSLGAAGPNTEAFF
TRBD1 - TRBJ2-1 TRBV6-5 TGTGCCAGCAGTTATCAGGGGGCGTACCATGAGCAGTTCTTC CASSYQGAYHEQFF
- - TRBJ1-6 TRBV28 TGTGCCAGCAGTTTTGCGAGATATAATTCACCCCTCCACTTT CASSFARYNSPLHF
- - TRBJ2-7 TRBV14 TGTGCCAGCAGCAGTACACCCGGGGGCGAGCAGTACTTC CASSSTPGGEQYF
TRBD1 - TRBJ1-2 TRBV25-1 TGTGCCAGCAGTTGGACAGGGGGCAACTATGGCTACACCTTC CASSWTGGNYGYTF
- - TRBJ2-2 TRBV12-1 TGTGCCAGCAGCTTTTGGGGACTAGCGGGGGGGCCCCACACCGGGGAGCTGTTTTTT CASSFWGLAGGPHTGELFF
- - TRBJ2-1 TRBV11-2 TGTGCCAGCAGCTTAGAAGGTCGGAGCTCCTACAATGAGCAGTTCTTC CASSLEGRSSYNEQFF
TRBD1 - TRBJ1-1 TRBV5-6 TGTGCCAGCAGCTTGGCATTACAGGGGACTGAAGCTTTCTTT CASSLALQGTEAFF
TRBD2 once TRBJ2-1 TRBV18 TGTGCCAGCTCCCCAGGACTAGCGGGGGGGCCGGGTGAGCAGTTCTTC CASSPGLAGGPGEQFF
- - TRBJ1-3 TRBV7-8 TGTGCCAGCAGCCTGAAAGGGGGTGGAAACACCATATATTTT CASSLKGGGNTIYF
- - TRBJ2-1 TRBV14 TGTGCCAGCAGCCAAGATCTCGGGTATGAGCAGTTCTTC CASSQDLGYEQFF